This note documents a single TCR beta chain sequence. This clone was observed once. The clone's antigen remains unknown. Base qualities were left out, and no much larger clone turns up one base away. This specimen's time point label, interpreted: peripheral blood 12 weeks after first pembrolizumab dose. Mismatch repair deficiency was established in every enrolled patient by polymerase chain reaction or immunohistochemistry. TCR sequencing was performed for a few patients who responded to pembrolizumab therapy. The phase II trial prospectively tested pembrolizumab PD-1 blockade in advanced mismatch repair-deficient cancers regardless of tissue of origin. Serial peripheral blood T cell samples were collected before and at multiple times after starting PD-1 blockade. The timing of each blood sample was reported as weeks after the first dose of pembrolizumab. The data are from a study of PD-1 blockade in mismatch repair-deficient tumors (TCRdb year 2017). A note on the overall study: Between late 2013 and late 2016, 86 consecutive patients with 11 to 12 mismatch repair-deficient cancer types, all previously treated and progressing, were enrolled in the trial. Deep sequencing of TCR CDR3 regions was used to track tumor-associated T cell clones in peripheral blood of patients responding to PD-1 blockade. Paper-wide results and their limitations: Clones residing in the tumor, which were often undetectable in blood before treatment, expanded quickly after pembrolizumab and then contracted, generally before radiologic responses.

Libraries were built with the immunoSEQ multiplex PCR assay. TCRdb limited this immuneACCESS table to in-frame rearrangements with V and J called. A share of clones is missing; checked studies link under half to unresolved V genes, and the rest is unexplained. The sample table lists roughly 80,000 clones, roughly 80% of them with a count of one. Under 3% of the sample lies in the top ten. This receptor was obtained from an adult with mismatch repair-deficient cancer. The source was peripheral blood, collected 12 weeks after starting pembrolizumab.

DNA sequence: TGTGCCAGCAGCCCTTTGGGAGTCTCCTACGAGCAGTACTTC. Translated, this is CASSPLGVSYEQYF. Rearrangement joined TRBV11-2 to TRBJ2-7; TRBD2 might be the D gene, on 5 matching bases. Sequences SGHAT (CDR1) and FQNNGV (CDR2) are obtained from the germline V gene. Relative to germline, V is 5 bases shorter and J is 0 bases shorter, with 11 bases between their ends. The CDR3 goes from the cysteine to the phenylalanine over 14 residues. Left in the record is the CDR3 DNA by itself, 42 bases read in frame from the first base.